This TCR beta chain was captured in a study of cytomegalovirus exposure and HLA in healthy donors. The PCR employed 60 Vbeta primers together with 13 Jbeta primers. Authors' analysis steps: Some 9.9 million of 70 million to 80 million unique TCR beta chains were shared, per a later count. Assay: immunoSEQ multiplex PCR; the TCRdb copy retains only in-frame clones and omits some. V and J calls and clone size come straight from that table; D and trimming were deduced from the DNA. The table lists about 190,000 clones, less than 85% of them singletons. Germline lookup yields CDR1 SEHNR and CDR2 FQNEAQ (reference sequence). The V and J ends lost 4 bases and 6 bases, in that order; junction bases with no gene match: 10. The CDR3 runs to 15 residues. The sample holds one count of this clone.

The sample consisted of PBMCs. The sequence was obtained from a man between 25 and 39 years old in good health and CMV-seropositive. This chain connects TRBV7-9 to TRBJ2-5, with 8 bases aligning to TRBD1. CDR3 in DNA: TGTGCCAGCAGCTCCTGGACAGGGCGGTTGAAGACCCAGTACTTC. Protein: CASSSWTGRLKTQYF.